This entry features one T cell receptor (beta chain) sequence. Assay used: immunoSEQ multiplex PCR; TCRdb lists only in-frame clones, some missing. The sample contains roughly 120,000 clones, roughly 90% of which appear only once. The record originates from a study of control samples from healthy donors and cancer patients. Germline values: CDR1 SNHLY, CDR2 FYNNEI. The CDR3 sequence is 13 residues long. The V gene lost 6 bases and the J gene lost 4 bases, with 10 bases spanning the gap. The chain joins TRBV2 to TRBJ1-3; D may be TRBD1 (6 bases). The material sequenced was blood. The TCR was taken from a man aged 45-60 years in good health. The CDR3: CASRQGAGNTIYF. The CDR3 coding sequence is TGTGCCAGCAGACAGGGCGCGGGAAACACCATATATTTT.